The subject of this entry is one T cell receptor (beta chain). The junction and the germline gene differ at one end; a read error may be behind it. The data belong to a study of OX40 agonist ivuxolimab in advanced cancers. The table came from immunoSEQ multiplex PCR; TCRdb's copy has only in-frame clones and leaves some out. The repertoire holds about 34,000 clones, with around 84% as singletons. The CDR3 covers 13 residues. From germline, CDR1 is SEHNR and CDR2 FQNEAQ (reference sequence). This receptor was taken from an adult with an advanced solid tumor such as melanoma, head and neck, liver or kidney cancer. Sequencing used CD4+ or CD8+ T cells sorted from blood, obtained in a trial of the OX40 agonist ivuxolimab. The chain couples TRBV7-9 to TRBJ2-1; possible D gene TRBD2, 6 bases. CDR3: CASSLEVGRLELF. The DNA of the CDR3 is TGTGCCAGCAGCTTAGAGGTAGGGAGACTAGAGCTCTTC.